Sequencing of this T cell receptor (beta chain) was carried out in a study of graft-versus-host responses after intestinal transplantation. Study background: Isolated intestinal, liver-intestinal, or multivisceral transplants had been given to the recipients. Whole-study findings and limits: Association was observed between peak circulating GvH clone levels and early post-transplant HvG declines. GvH clones turned up in recipient marrow; some had shown up first in ileum or blood. Patients who carried graft-donor T cell macrochimerism also had high graft-versus-host to host-versus-graft clonal ratios in their allografts.

For this clone: The antigen is not known.

V lost 9 bases, J lost 6 bases, and 7 bases stayed unmatched. The germline V gene has CDR1 MDHEN and CDR2 SYDVKM. The CDR3 runs 13 residues. Only in-frame clones appear in the TCRdb table, and some are missing; sequencing was by immunoSEQ multiplex PCR. The sample lists 25,000 to 35,000 clones; nearly 90% were seen once. This TCR was recovered from a human patient who received an intestinal transplant, so some T cells may come from the graft donor. This chain joins TRBV28 and TRBJ1-5, with 8 bases fitting TRBD1. The input for sequencing was PBMCs, taken around 61 weeks after intestinal transplantation. In nucleotides, the CDR3 is TGTGCCAGTTTAGGACAGGGCGGTCAGCCCCAGCATTTT. Translating gives CASLGQGGQPQHF.